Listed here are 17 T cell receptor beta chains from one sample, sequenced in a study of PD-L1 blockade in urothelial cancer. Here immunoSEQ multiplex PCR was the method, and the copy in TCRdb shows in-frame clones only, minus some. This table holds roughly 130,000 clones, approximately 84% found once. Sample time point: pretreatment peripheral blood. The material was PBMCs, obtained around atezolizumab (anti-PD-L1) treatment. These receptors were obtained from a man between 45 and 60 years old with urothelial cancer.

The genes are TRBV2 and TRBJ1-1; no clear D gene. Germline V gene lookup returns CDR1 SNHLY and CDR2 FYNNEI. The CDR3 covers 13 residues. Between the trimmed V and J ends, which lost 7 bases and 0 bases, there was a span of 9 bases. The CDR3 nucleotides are TGTGCCAGCAAGGTAGACATGAACACTGAAGCTTTCTTT. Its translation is CASKVDMNTEAFF.

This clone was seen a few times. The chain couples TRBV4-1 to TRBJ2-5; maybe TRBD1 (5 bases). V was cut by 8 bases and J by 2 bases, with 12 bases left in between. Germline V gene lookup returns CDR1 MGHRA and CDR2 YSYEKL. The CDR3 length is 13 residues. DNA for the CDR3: TGCGCCAGCGGTAGGACATTTCAAGAGACCCAGTACTTC. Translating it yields CASGRTFQETQYF.

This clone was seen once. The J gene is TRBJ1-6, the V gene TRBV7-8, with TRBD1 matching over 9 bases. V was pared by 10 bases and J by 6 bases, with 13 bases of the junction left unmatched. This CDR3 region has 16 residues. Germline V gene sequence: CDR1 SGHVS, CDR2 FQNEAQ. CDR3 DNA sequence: TGTGCCACCAAGCTTCGACAGGGGGGGGGTAATTCACCCCTCCACTTT. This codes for CATKLRQGGGNSPLHF.

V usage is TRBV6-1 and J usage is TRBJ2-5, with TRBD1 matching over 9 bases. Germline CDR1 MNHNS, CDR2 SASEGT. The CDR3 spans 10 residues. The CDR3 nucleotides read TGTACAGGGGGCGAAGAGACCCAGTACTTC. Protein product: CTGGEETQYF.

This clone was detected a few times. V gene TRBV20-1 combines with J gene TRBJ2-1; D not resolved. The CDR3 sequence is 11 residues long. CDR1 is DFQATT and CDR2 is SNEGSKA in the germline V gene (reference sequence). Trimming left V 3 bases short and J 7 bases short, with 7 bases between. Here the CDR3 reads CSASKRNEQFF. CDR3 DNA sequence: TGCAGTGCTAGTAAGCGAAATGAGCAGTTCTTC.

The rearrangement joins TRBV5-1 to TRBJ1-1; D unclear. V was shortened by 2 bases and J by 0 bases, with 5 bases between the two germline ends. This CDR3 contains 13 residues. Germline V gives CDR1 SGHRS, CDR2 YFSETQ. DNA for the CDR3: TGCGCCAGCAGCTTCACTTTGAACACTGAAGCTTTCTTT. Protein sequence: CASSFTLNTEAFF.

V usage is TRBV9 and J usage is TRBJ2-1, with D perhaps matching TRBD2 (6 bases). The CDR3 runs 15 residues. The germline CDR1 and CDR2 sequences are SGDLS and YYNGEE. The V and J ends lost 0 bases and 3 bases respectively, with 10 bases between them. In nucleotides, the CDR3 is TGTGCCAGCAGCGTAGATTCGGGAGTCTACAATGAGCAGTTCTTC. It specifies CASSVDSGVYNEQFF. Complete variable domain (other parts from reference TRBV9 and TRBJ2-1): DSGVTQTPKHLITATGQRVTLRCSPRSGDLSVYWYQQSLDQGLQFLIQYYNGEERAKGNILERFSAQQFPDLHSELNLSSLELGDSALYFCASSVDSGVYNEQFFGPGTRLTVL.

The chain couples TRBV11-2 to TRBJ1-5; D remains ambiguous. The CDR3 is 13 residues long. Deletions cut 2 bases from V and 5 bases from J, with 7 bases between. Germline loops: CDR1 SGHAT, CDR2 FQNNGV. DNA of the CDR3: TGTGCCAGCAGCTTAACGGGGTATCAGCCCCAGCATTTT. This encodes CASSLTGYQPQHF.

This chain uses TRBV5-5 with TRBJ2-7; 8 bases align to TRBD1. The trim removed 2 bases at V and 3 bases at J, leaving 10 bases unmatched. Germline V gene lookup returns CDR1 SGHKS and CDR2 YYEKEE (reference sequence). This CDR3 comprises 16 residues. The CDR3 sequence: CASSLGPGTGFYEQYF. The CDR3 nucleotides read TGTGCCAGCAGCTTAGGCCCCGGGACAGGATTCTACGAGCAGTACTTC.

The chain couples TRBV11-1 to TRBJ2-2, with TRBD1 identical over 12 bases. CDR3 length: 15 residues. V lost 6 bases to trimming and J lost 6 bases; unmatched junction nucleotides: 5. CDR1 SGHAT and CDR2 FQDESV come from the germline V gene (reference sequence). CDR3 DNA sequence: TGTGCCAGCAGGAAGGGGGACAGGGGGCCCGGGGAGCTGTTTTTT. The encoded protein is CASRKGDRGPGELFF.

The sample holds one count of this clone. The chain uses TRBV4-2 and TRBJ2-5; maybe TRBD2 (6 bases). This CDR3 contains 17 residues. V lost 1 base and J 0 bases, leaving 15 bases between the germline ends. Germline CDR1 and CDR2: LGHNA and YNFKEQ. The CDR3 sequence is CASSQGAFERDQETQYF. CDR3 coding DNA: TGTGCCAGCAGCCAAGGGGCCTTCGAGCGGGACCAAGAGACCCAGTACTTC.

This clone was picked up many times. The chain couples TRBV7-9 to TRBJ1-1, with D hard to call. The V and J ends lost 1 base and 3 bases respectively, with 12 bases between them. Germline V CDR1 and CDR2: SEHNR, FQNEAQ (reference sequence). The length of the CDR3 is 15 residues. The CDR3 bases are TGTGCCAGCAGCTTAGTTTCTGGCGGCTACACTGAAGCTTTCTTT. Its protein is CASSLVSGGYTEAFF.

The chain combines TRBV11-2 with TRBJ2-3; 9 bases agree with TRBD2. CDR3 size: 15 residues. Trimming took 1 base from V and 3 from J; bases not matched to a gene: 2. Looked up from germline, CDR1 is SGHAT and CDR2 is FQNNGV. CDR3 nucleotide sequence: TGTGCCAGCAGCTTAGTGAGCGGGAGGACAGATACGCAGTATTTT. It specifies CASSLVSGRTDTQYF. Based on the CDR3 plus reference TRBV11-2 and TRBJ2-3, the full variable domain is EAGVAQSPRYKIIEKRQSVAFWCNPISGHATLYWYQQILGQGPKLLIQFQNNGVVDDSQLPKDRFSAERLKGVDSTLKIQPAKLEDSAVYLCASSLVSGRTDTQYFGPGTRLTVL.

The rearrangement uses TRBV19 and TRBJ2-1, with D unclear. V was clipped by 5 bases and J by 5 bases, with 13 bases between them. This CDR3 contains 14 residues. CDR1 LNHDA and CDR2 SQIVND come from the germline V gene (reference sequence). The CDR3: CASSFRVLNNEQFF. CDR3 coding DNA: TGTGCCAGTAGTTTCCGGGTCCTCAACAATGAGCAGTTCTTC.

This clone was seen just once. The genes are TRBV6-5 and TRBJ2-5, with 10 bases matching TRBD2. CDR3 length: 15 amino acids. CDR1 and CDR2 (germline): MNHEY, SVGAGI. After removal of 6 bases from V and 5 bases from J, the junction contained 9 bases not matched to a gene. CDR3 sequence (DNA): TGTGCCAGCAGGACAGCGGGAGGGCCGGGGGAGACCCAGTACTTC. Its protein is CASRTAGGPGETQYF.

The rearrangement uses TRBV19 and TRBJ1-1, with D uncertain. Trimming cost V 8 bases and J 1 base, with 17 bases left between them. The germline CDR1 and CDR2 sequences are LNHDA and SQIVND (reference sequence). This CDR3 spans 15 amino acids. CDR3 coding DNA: TGTGCCAGTTTTTCCGGGAGACGGCAGAACACTGAAGCTTTCTTT. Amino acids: CASFSGRRQNTEAFF.

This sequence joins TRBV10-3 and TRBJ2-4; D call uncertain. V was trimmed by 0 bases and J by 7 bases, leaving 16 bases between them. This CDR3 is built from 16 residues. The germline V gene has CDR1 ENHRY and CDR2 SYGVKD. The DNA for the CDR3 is TGTGCCATCAGTGAGTCGCCTAGTTCTTTCAGTAACATTCAGTACTTC. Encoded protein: CAISESPSSFSNIQYF.